The 3 T cell receptor beta chains given below trace back to one sample, sequenced in a study of response to subunit inactivated influenza vaccine. MiXCR, run by TCRdb on the RT-PCR reads, gives a single entry per CDR3 protein. The sample consists of 200,000 to 300,000 distinct CDR3 sequences, roughly an eighth of them appearing once. Sequences were derived from non-naive T cells sorted from PBMCs, sampled around two weeks before vaccination. Receptors originate from a man aged 50-60 years who received an inactivated influenza vaccine.

V is TRBV2 and J is TRBJ2-3, with D tentatively TRBD2 (6 bases). Germline V gives CDR1 SNHLY, CDR2 FYNNEI. The V gene lost 0 bases and the J gene lost 3 bases, with 10 bases spanning the gap. This CDR3 comprises 15 residues. The CDR3 DNA reads as TGTGCCAGCAGTGAAGCAGCTAGCGCTACAGATACGCAGTATTTT. Encoded protein: CASSEAASATDTQYF.

In its sample, this clonotype was seen once. The genes are TRBV14 and TRBJ2-7, with D perhaps matching TRBD1 or TRBD2 (5 bases each). Germline assignment: CDR1 SGHDN and CDR2 FVKESK. Trimming took 8 bases from V and 4 from J, leaving 18 bases between them. This CDR3 contains 14 residues. CDR3 in DNA: TGTGCCAGCGCAAATAGCGAGGACACTTACGAGCAGTACTTC. This codes for CASANSEDTYEQYF.

This clonotype showed up just a few times. The chain is built from TRBV7-2 and TRBJ2-3; no clear D. Germline V gene lookup returns CDR1 SGHTA and CDR2 FQGNSA. V lost 3 bases and J 3 bases, leaving 7 bases between the germline ends. This CDR3 region has 13 residues. For the CDR3, the DNA is TGTGCCAGCAGCTTGGCGAATACAGATACGCAGTATTTT. This translates into CASSLANTDTQYF.